Shown below are 20 T cell receptor beta chains from a single sample sequenced in a study of blood T cell repertoires in COVID-19. Assay used: immunoSEQ multiplex PCR; TCRdb lists only in-frame clones, some missing. The sample consists of about 160,000 clones, 85% to 90% of them appearing once. The sequenced sample consisted of peripheral blood. Receptors originate from an older woman with COVID-19, enrolled during active disease.

The CDR3 is CSVVWQGMYNEQFF. CDR3 nucleotides: TGCAGCGTTGTTTGGCAGGGGATGTACAATGAGCAGTTCTTC. This chain joins TRBV29-1 and TRBJ2-1, with D perhaps matching TRBD1 (6 bases). Trimming stripped 4 bases from V and 4 bases from J, with 14 bases between. Germline loops: CDR1 SQVTM, CDR2 ANQGSEA. The CDR3 has 14 amino acids.

The gene calls are TRBV9 and TRBJ2-7, with 10 bases matching TRBD2. The trim removed 0 bases at V and 3 bases at J, leaving 3 bases unmatched. The CDR3 extends over 15 amino acids. Germline assignment: CDR1 SGDLS and CDR2 YYNGEE. As DNA, the CDR3 is TGTGCCAGCAGCGTAGCTAGCGGGGGCCTCTACGAGCAGTACTTC. Encoded protein: CASSVASGGLYEQYF.

Points on this clone: This CDR3 is also generated by other DNA sequences in the sample. The V and J genes are TRBV11-2 and TRBJ2-7; the D is unclear. Trimming removed 3 bases from V and 0 bases from J, with 9 bases in between. CDR3 size: 14 residues. The germline gives CDR1 SGHAT, CDR2 FQNNGV. The CDR3 DNA is TGTGCCAGCAGCTTTCTAAGGAGCTCCTACGAGCAGTACTTC. Encoded protein: CASSFLRSSYEQYF.

J is TRBJ2-2 and V is TRBV6-5; TRBD1 agrees at 7 bases. The CDR3 extends over 14 amino acids. Trimming cost V 6 bases and J 1 base; bases outside gene matches: 2. CDR1 is MNHEY, CDR2 SVGAGI, per germline. This CDR3 reads CASRRQGNTGELFF. Written as DNA, the CDR3 is TGTGCCAGCAGGAGACAGGGGAACACCGGGGAGCTGTTTTTT.

V is TRBV13 and J is TRBJ2-5; possible D gene TRBD2, 6 bases. The germline CDR1 and CDR2 sequences are PRHDT and FYEKMQ (reference sequence). CDR3 length: 15 amino acids. V was clipped by 3 bases and J by 5 bases, with 16 bases between them. Here the CDR3 DNA reads TGTGCCAGCAGCTTTCGGGAGACGACCTTGGAGACCCAGTACTTC. Translated: CASSFRETTLETQYF.

This clone was detected once. This chain links TRBV4-1 with TRBJ2-7; weak D call: TRBD1 (5 bases). The CDR3 runs 15 residues. V lost 2 bases to trimming and J lost 3 bases, with 14 bases between them. Germline CDR1 is MGHRA and CDR2 is YSYEKL. The CDR3 sequence: CASSQTDSVVYEQYF. CDR3 nucleotide sequence: TGCGCCAGCAGCCAAACAGACAGTGTTGTCTACGAGCAGTACTTC.

V and J are TRBV27 and TRBJ1-6; TRBD1 is a possible D gene (6 bases). The CDR3 loop spans 16 amino acids. CDR1 and CDR2 (germline): MNHEY, SMNVEV (reference sequence). V shed 3 bases and J shed 10 bases, with 19 bases lying between them. The DNA for the CDR3 is TGTGCCAGCAGTTTTTCAACAGGGTCGGGCTGGTCACCCCTCCACTTT. As protein: CASSFSTGSGWSPLHF.

This clone was detected once. The chain is built from TRBV9 and TRBJ1-3; a weak D match, TRBD1 (6 bases). Per germline, CDR1 SGDLS and CDR2 YYNGEE. The CDR3 is 18 amino acids. With 0 bases removed from V and 0 bases from J, the gap between germline ends came to 16 bases. Here the CDR3 DNA reads TGTGCCAGCAGCGTAGAATTCGCAGGGGATTTCTCTGGAAACACCATATATTTT. Amino acids: CASSVEFAGDFSGNTIYF.

In this sample, this clone turned up a few times. V and J are TRBV15 and TRBJ2-3, with D possibly TRBD1 on 6 matching bases. Trimming cost V 0 bases and J 1 base, with 14 bases left between them. Germline CDR1 and CDR2: LNHNV and YYDKDF (reference sequence). This CDR3 has 17 residues. The CDR3 loop is CATSRDLGAPGTDTQYF. The CDR3, as DNA: TGTGCCACCAGCAGAGATCTGGGGGCCCCTGGCACAGATACGCAGTATTTT.

The chain combines TRBV5-1 with TRBJ2-7; 9 bases match TRBD1. CDR3 length: 14 residues. Trimming cost V 4 bases and J 3 bases; bases outside gene matches: 5. The V gene's germline CDR1 is SGHRS and CDR2 YFSETQ. CDR3 residues: CASSPGTGIYEQYF. The CDR3 coding sequence is TGCGCCAGCAGCCCCGGGACAGGGATCTACGAGCAGTACTTC.

V gene TRBV3-1 (or the pseudogene TRBV3-2) combines with J gene TRBJ2-3, with D possibly TRBD1 on 5 matching bases. This CDR3 contains 13 residues. V was cut by 1 base and J by 6 bases, with 8 bases left in between. The germline CDR1 and CDR2 sequences are LGHDT and YNNKEL (reference sequence). The CDR3 sequence: CASSQGKGDTQYF. CDR3 sequence (DNA): TGTGCCAGCAGCCAAGGGAAGGGGGATACGCAGTATTTT.

The chain carries TRBV11-1 and TRBJ2-5; TRBD1 matches at 9 bases. The V and J ends lost 2 bases and 6 bases, in that order; junction bases with no gene match: 7. This CDR3 contains 15 residues. Germline V gives CDR1 SGHAT, CDR2 FQDESV (reference sequence). CDR3 protein: CASSLTTGGRKTQYF. CDR3 nucleotides: TGTGCCAGCAGCTTAACGACAGGGGGTCGAAAGACCCAGTACTTC. The full variable domain, with the rest looked up from reference TRBV11-1 and TRBJ2-5, is EAEVAQSPRYKITEKSQAVAFWCDPISGHATLYWYRQILGQGPELLVQFQDESVVDDSQLPKDRFSAERLKGVDSTLKIQPAELGDSAMYLCASSLTTGGRKTQYFGPGTRLLVL.

The V call is TRBV6-5, the J call TRBJ1-4; D not certain. CDR3 length: 12 amino acids. The ends were cut back, 6 bases at V and 6 bases at J, with 8 bases in the middle. Per germline, CDR1 MNHEY and CDR2 SVGAGI. As DNA, the CDR3 is TGTGCCAGCAGGCGGTTTGATGAAAAACTGTTTTTT. It encodes CASRRFDEKLFF.

This CDR3 is CASSLYRGRNTGELFF. CDR3 DNA: TGTGCCAGCAGCCTCTACAGGGGCCGGAACACCGGGGAGCTGTTTTTT. This rearrangement joins TRBV28 to TRBJ2-2, with 7 bases fitting TRBD1. The V gene end was trimmed by 6 bases and the J gene end by 1 base; junction bases not matched to a gene: 8. CDR1 MDHEN and CDR2 SYDVKM come from the germline V gene. The CDR3 extends over 16 amino acids.

V and J are TRBV19 and TRBJ2-1; 7 bases align to TRBD1. This CDR3 region has 14 residues. CDR1 LNHDA and CDR2 SQIVND come from the germline V gene (reference sequence). The V gene end was trimmed by 3 bases and the J gene end by 9 bases; junction bases not matched to a gene: 8. The chain's CDR3 is CASSMRTGYGEQFF. For the CDR3, the DNA is TGTGCCAGTAGTATGAGGACAGGTTACGGTGAGCAGTTCTTC.

This clone was detected once. This sequence joins TRBV10-3 and TRBJ1-1; D perhaps matches TRBD1 (5 bases). Germline loops: CDR1 ENHRY, CDR2 SYGVKD. This CDR3 has 14 amino acids. Trimming took off 0 bases at V and 4 bases at J, with 9 bases between the two ends. CDR3: CAISESGGTTEAFF. In DNA form, the CDR3 reads TGTGCCATCAGTGAGTCAGGAGGGACCACTGAAGCTTTCTTT.

This clone has only a few counts. The same CDR3 can be traced to other DNA sequences in this sample. The chain employs TRBV5-1 and TRBJ2-2, with D possibly TRBD2 on 6 matching bases. Germline V gives CDR1 SGHRS, CDR2 YFSETQ. V lost 0 bases and J 5 bases, leaving 8 bases between the germline ends. This CDR3 is built from 14 residues. The CDR3 here is CASSLDRGTGELFF. CDR3 bases: TGCGCCAGCAGCTTGGACCGGGGGACCGGGGAGCTGTTTTTT. The variable domain in full, completed from reference TRBV5-1 and TRBJ2-2, reads KAGVTQTPRYLIKTRGQQVTLSCSPISGHRSVSWYQQTPGQGLQFLFEYFSETQRNKGNFPGRFSGRQFSNSRSEMNVSTLELGDSALYLCASSLDRGTGELFFGEGSRLTVL.

The chain is built from TRBV5-6 and TRBJ2-5, with D perhaps TRBD1 (6 bases). The CDR3 spans 14 residues. The V end was cut by 4 bases, the J end by 2 bases, with 12 bases between. CDR1 is SGHDT, CDR2 YYEEEE, per germline. For the CDR3, the DNA is TGTGCCAGCAGCCGGCTAGGGACACAAGAGACCCAGTACTTC. Residues: CASSRLGTQETQYF.

The chain links TRBV5-1 to TRBJ2-3, with TRBD2 matching 8 bases. With V trimmed by 2 bases and J by 0 bases, 14 bases remained unmatched. Germline loops: CDR1 SGHRS, CDR2 YFSETQ. This CDR3 comprises 19 residues. The CDR3 loop reads CASSFRSPTGGASTDTQYF. The CDR3 nucleotides read TGCGCCAGCAGCTTTCGATCTCCAACCGGGGGGGCTAGCACAGATACGCAGTATTTT.

The chain combines TRBV19 with TRBJ1-5; possibly TRBD1 for D (5 bases). Germline V gene data show CDR1 as LNHDA and CDR2 as SQIVND (reference sequence). V was pared by 0 bases and J by 3 bases, with 9 bases between. The CDR3 covers 15 residues. The CDR3 spells CASSIELRVNQPQHF. CDR3 sequence (DNA): TGTGCCAGTAGTATAGAGCTCAGGGTCAATCAGCCCCAGCATTTT.